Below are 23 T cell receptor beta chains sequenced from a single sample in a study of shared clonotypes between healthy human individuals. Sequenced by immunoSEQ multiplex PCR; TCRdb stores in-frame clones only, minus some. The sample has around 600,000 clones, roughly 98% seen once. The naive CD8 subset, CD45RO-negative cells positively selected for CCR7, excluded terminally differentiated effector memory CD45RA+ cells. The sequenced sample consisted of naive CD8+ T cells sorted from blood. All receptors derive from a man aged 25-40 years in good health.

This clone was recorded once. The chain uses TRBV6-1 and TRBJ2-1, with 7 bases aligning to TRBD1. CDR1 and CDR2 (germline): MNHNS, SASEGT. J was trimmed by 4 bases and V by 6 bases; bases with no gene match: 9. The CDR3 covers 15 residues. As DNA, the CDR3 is TGTGCCAGCAGACCAGACAGGGTAGGGTACAATGAGCAGTTCTTC. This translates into CASRPDRVGYNEQFF.

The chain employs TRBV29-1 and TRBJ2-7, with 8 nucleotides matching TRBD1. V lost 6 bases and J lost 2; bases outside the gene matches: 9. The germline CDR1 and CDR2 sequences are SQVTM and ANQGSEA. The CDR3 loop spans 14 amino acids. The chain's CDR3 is CSVAGTGMTYEQYF. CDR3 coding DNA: TGCAGCGTGGCCGGGACAGGCATGACCTACGAGCAGTACTTC.

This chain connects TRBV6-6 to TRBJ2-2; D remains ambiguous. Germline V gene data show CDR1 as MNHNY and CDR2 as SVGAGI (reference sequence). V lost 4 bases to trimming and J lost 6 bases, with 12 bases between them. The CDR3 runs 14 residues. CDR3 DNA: TGTGCCAGCAGTTTGATGAGTTTATCCGGGGAGCTGTTTTTT. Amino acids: CASSLMSLSGELFF.

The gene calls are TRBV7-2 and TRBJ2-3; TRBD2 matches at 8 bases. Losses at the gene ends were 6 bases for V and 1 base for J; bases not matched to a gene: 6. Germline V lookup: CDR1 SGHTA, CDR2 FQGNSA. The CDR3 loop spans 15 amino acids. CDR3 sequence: CASRPPAGGTDTQYF. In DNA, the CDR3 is TGTGCCAGCAGGCCGCCAGCGGGAGGCACAGATACGCAGTATTTT.

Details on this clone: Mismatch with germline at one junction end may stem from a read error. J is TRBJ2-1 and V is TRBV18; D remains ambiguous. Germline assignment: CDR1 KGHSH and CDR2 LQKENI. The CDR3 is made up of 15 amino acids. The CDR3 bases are TGTGCCGGCTCACCTACGGCCTGGTGGGTGGGTGAGCAGTTCTTC. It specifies CAGSPTAWWVGEQFF.

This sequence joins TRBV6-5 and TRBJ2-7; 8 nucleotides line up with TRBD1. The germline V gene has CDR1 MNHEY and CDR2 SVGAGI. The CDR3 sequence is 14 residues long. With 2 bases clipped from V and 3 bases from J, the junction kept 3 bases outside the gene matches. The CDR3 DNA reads TGTGCCAGCAGTTACGGACAGGGTTTCTACGAGCAGTACTTC. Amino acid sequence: CASSYGQGFYEQYF.

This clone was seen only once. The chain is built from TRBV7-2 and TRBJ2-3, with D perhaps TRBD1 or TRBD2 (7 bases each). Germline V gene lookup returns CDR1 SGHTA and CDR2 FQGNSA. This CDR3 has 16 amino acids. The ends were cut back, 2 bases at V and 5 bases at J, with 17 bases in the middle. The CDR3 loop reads CASSLRGREIVDTQYF. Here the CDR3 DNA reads TGTGCCAGCAGCTTAAGGGGGCGGGAGATCGTAGATACGCAGTATTTT.

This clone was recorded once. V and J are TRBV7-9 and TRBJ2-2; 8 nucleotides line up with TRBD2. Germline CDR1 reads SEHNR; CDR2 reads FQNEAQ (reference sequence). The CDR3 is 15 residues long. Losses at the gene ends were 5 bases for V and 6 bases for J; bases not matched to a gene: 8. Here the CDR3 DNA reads TGTGCCAGCAGCCGAAGCGGGAGTAGGGCCGGGGAGCTGTTTTTT. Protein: CASSRSGSRAGELFF.

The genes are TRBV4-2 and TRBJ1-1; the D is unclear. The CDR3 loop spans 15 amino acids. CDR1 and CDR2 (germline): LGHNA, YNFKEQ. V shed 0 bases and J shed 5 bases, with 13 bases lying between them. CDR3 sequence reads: CASSQDGNGGTEAFF. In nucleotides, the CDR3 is TGTGCCAGCAGCCAAGATGGAAACGGAGGAACTGAAGCTTTCTTT.

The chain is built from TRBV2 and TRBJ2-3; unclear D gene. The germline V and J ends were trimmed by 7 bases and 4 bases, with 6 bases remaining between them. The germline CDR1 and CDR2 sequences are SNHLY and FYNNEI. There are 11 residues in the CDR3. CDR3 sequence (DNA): TGTGCCAGCATAGCACCAGATACGCAGTATTTT. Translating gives CASIAPDTQYF.

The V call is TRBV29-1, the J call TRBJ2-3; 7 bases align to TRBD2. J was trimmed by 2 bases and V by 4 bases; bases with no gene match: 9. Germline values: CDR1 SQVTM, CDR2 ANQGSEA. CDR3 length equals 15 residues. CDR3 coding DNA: TGCAGCGTTGCGGCGGGAGCACTCCTCACAGATACGCAGTATTTT. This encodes CSVAAGALLTDTQYF.

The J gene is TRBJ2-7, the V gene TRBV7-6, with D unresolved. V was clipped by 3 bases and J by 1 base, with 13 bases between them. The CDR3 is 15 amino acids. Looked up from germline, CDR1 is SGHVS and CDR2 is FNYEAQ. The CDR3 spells CASSLADGVSYEQYF. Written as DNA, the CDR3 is TGTGCCAGCAGCTTGGCGGACGGTGTATCCTACGAGCAGTACTTC.

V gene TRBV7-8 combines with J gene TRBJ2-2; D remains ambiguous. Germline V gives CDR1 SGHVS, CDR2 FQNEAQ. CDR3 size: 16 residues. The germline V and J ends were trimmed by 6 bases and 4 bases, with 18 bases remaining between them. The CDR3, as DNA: TGTGCCAGCAGTCCCGAGTGGGTTTATGGCACCGGGGAGCTGTTTTTT. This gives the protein CASSPEWVYGTGELFF. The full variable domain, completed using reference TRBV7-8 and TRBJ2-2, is GAGVSQSPRYKVAKRGQDVALRCDPISGHVSLFWYQQALGQGPEFLTYFQNEAQLDKSGLPSDRFFAERPEGSVSTLKIQRTQQEDSAVYLCASSPEWVYGTGELFFGEGSRLTVL.

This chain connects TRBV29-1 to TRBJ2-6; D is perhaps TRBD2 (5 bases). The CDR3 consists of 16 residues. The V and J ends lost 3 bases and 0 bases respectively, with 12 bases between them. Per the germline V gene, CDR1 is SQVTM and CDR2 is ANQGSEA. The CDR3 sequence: CSVDQAGDSGANVLTF. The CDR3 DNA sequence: TGCAGCGTTGACCAGGCCGGGGACTCTGGGGCCAACGTCCTGACTTTC.

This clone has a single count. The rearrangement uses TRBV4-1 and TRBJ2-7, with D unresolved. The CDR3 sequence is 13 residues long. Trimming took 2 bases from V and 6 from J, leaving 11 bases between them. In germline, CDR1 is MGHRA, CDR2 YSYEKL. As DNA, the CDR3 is TGCGCCAGCAGCCAATACGCAGCTAGCGAGCAGTACTTC. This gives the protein CASSQYAASEQYF.

CDR3 residues: CASSRGQGRTGELFF. For the CDR3, the DNA is TGTGCCAGCAGTCGGGGACAGGGTAGGACCGGGGAGCTGTTTTTT. The chain carries TRBV28 and TRBJ2-2; 9 bases agree with TRBD1. The ends lost 5 bases at V and 5 bases at J; junction bases unmatched: 6. Germline V gene sequence: CDR1 MDHEN, CDR2 SYDVKM. The CDR3 length is 15 residues.

The CDR3 is CASSTRQPLRGYNEQFF. In nucleotides, the CDR3 is TGTGCCAGCAGCACTCGACAGCCGCTACGTGGGTACAATGAGCAGTTCTTC. The rearrangement joins TRBV14 to TRBJ2-1; TRBD1 might be the D (5 bases). Germline V gene sequence: CDR1 SGHDN, CDR2 FVKESK. This CDR3 is 17 amino acids long. Trimming took off 5 bases at V and 4 bases at J, with 21 bases between the two ends.

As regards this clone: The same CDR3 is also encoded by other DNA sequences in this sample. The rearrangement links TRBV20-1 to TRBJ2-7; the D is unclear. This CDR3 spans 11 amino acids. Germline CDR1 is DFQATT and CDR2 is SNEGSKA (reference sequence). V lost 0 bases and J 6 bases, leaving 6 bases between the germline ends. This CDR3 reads CSARDIGEQYF. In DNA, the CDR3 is TGCAGTGCTAGAGATATTGGCGAGCAGTACTTC.

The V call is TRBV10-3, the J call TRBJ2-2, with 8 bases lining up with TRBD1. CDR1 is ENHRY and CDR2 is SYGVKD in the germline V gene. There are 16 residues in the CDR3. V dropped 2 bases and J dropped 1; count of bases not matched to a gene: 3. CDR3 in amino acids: CAISERDRLNTGELFF. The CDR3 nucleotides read TGTGCCATCAGTGAGAGGGACAGGCTGAACACCGGGGAGCTGTTTTTT.

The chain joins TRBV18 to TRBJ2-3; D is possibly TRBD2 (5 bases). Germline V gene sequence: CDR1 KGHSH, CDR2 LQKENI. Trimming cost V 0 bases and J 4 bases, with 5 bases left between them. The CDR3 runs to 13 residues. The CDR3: CASSPPEADTQYF. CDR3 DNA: TGTGCCAGCTCACCACCGGAGGCAGATACGCAGTATTTT.

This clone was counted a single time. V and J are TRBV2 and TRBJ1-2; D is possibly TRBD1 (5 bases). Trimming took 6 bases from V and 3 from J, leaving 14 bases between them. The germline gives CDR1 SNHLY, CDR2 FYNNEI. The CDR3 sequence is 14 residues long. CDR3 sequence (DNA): TGTGCCAGCAGGGAGGCAGGGCTATACTATGGCTACACCTTC. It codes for CASREAGLYYGYTF.

CDR3 loop: CASSPEEATNEKLFF. CDR3 bases: TGCGCCAGCAGCCCGGAAGAGGCAACTAATGAAAAACTGTTTTTT. V is TRBV4-1 and J is TRBJ1-4; D ambiguous. V was clipped by 4 bases and J by 0 bases, with 9 bases between them. The CDR3 runs 15 residues. CDR1 MGHRA and CDR2 YSYEKL come from the germline V gene.

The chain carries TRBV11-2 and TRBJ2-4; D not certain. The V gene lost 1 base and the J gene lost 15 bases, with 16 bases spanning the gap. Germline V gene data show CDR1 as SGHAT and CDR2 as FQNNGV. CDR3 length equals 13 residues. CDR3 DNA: TGTGCCAGCAGCTTAGCCGAACTTAGGCCGCGGTACTTC. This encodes CASSLAELRPRYF.